The 32 T cell receptor beta chains below were found in one sample sequenced in a study of T cells in localized non-small cell lung cancer. The assay was immunoSEQ multiplex PCR, and TCRdb's table has in-frame clones only and misses some. The table lists 15,000 to 20,000 clones, around 89% of them singletons. The specimen comprised peripheral blood mononuclear cells, sampled before any cancer treatment. Receptor source: a woman aged 40 to 75 with stage III lung adenocarcinoma.

This clone occurred a few times. The CDR3 coding sequence is TGTGCCAGCAGTTACTCGAACCTAGCGGGAGTCTCGCAGTTCTTC. It codes for CASSYSNLAGVSQFF. The V and J genes are TRBV6-6 and TRBJ2-1; 10 bases align to TRBD2. Trimming cost V 0 bases and J 12 bases; bases outside gene matches: 8. The CDR3 is 15 amino acids. Germline CDR1 and CDR2: MNHNY and SVGAGI (reference sequence).

The gene calls are TRBV4-1 and TRBJ1-1; the D is unclear. CDR1 MGHRA and CDR2 YSYEKL come from the germline V gene. V was cut by 6 bases and J by 1 base, with 15 bases left in between. The CDR3 runs 15 residues. CDR3 sequence (DNA): TGCGCCAGCAGTTCCCTACTCTTGGGGAACACTGAAGCTTTCTTT. It encodes CASSSLLLGNTEAFF.

The chain couples TRBV11-3 to TRBJ2-6, with D unresolved. CDR3 size: 16 residues. Trimming took off 3 bases at V and 0 bases at J, with 9 bases between the two ends. Looked up from germline, CDR1 is SGHNT and CDR2 is YENEEA. Here the CDR3 reads CASSFDGVSGANVLTF. Here the CDR3 DNA reads TGTGCCAGCAGCTTTGACGGCGTCTCTGGGGCCAACGTCCTGACTTTC. Based on the CDR3 plus reference TRBV11-3 and TRBJ2-6, the full variable domain is EAGVVQSPRYKIIEKKQPVAFWCNPISGHNTLYWYLQNLGQGPELLIRYENEEAVDDSQLPKDRFSAERLKGVDSTLKIQPAELGDSAVYLCASSFDGVSGANVLTFGAGSRLTVL.

The chain recombines TRBV19 with TRBJ1-2; 8 bases align to TRBD1. Trimming cost V 5 bases and J 0 bases; bases outside gene matches: 5. The CDR3 is 15 amino acids. The germline CDR1 and CDR2 sequences are LNHDA and SQIVND (reference sequence). CDR3 DNA: TGTGCCAGTAGTTTCCGGACAGGGACTAACTATGGCTACACCTTC. This gives the protein CASSFRTGTNYGYTF.

The chain recombines TRBV7-6 with TRBJ2-7; TRBD1 matches at 8 bases. This CDR3 region has 18 residues. CDR1 is SGHVS and CDR2 is FNYEAQ in the germline V gene. Trimming removed 6 bases from V and 0 bases from J; junction bases left unmatched: 16. The CDR3 reads CASSPSRPGTGDSYEQYF. The CDR3, as DNA: TGTGCCAGCAGTCCTAGCCGGCCCGGGACAGGTGACTCCTACGAGCAGTACTTC.

This sequence joins TRBV7-9 and TRBJ2-2; TRBD2 agrees at 9 bases. V shed 0 bases and J 0 bases; nucleotides not matched to a gene: 2. The CDR3 is made up of 17 amino acids. Germline V lookup: CDR1 SEHNR, CDR2 FQNEAQ (reference sequence). The CDR3 spells CASSLASGGANTGELFF. CDR3 nucleotide sequence: TGTGCCAGCAGCTTAGCTAGCGGGGGAGCGAACACCGGGGAGCTGTTTTTT.

The CDR3, as DNA: TGCGCCAGCAGCCAAGAAAGGGTGGGTCAGCCCCAGCATTTT. Protein: CASSQERVGQPQHF. The chain has TRBV4-3 and TRBJ1-5, with D unresolved. Looked up from germline, CDR1 is LGHNA and CDR2 is YSLEER. V lost 0 bases and J 6 bases, leaving 9 bases between the germline ends. The CDR3 extends over 14 amino acids.

This clone occurred a few times. The chain joins TRBV11-1 to TRBJ1-1; no clear D. V lost 5 bases, J lost 0 bases, and 13 bases lay in between. Germline CDR1 is SGHAT and CDR2 is FQDESV (reference sequence). The CDR3 spans 15 residues. In nucleotides, the CDR3 is TGTGCCAGCAGCCGTGGGAGAGGGATGAACACTGAAGCTTTCTTT. Encoded protein: CASSRGRGMNTEAFF.

The chain joins TRBV2 to TRBJ1-1; D not certain. This CDR3 comprises 13 residues. Germline V CDR1 and CDR2: SNHLY, FYNNEI. V was trimmed by 2 bases and J by 6 bases, leaving 10 bases between them. CDR3 protein: CASSENGYSEAFF. In DNA form, the CDR3 reads TGTGCCAGCAGTGAAAATGGGTACTCTGAAGCTTTCTTT.

The chain combines TRBV18 with TRBJ1-1; possible D gene TRBD1, 5 bases. The V end was cut by 2 bases, the J end by 8 bases, with 18 bases between. The germline gives CDR1 KGHSH, CDR2 LQKENI. The CDR3 is 15 residues long. Written as DNA, the CDR3 is TGTGCCAGCTCACCAATGACCCAGGGAGTTTCGGAAGCTTTCTTT. This translates into CASSPMTQGVSEAFF.

The rearrangement uses TRBV5-6 and TRBJ2-3, with D possibly TRBD1 on 6 matching bases. CDR3 length: 17 residues. Germline V gives CDR1 SGHDT, CDR2 YYEEEE. V lost 0 bases and J 2 bases, leaving 16 bases between the germline ends. The chain's CDR3 is CASSLGLGGGLTDTQYF. In DNA form, the CDR3 reads TGTGCCAGCAGCTTGGGCCTTGGGGGCGGACTCACAGATACGCAGTATTTT.

The rearrangement joins TRBV5-4 to TRBJ1-2, with D unclear. The CDR3 is made up of 14 amino acids. V was trimmed by 4 bases and J by 3 bases, leaving 13 bases between them. The V gene's germline CDR1 is SGHNT and CDR2 YYREEE (reference sequence). The CDR3 DNA follows: TGTGCCAGCAGCCCCGTGCGGGGAGACTATGGCTACACCTTC. Protein: CASSPVRGDYGYTF.

The J gene is TRBJ1-5, the V gene TRBV6-5; D is undetermined. V gave up 5 bases and J gave up 2 bases, with 13 bases separating them. CDR3 length equals 15 residues. Germline CDR1 and CDR2: MNHEY and SVGAGI. The CDR3 protein is CASSPSYRGNQPQHF. DNA of the CDR3: TGTGCCAGCAGTCCCTCCTACCGGGGCAATCAGCCCCAGCATTTT.

This chain links TRBV4-2 with TRBJ2-5, with D perhaps being TRBD1 or TRBD2 (5 bases each). The CDR3 is 17 amino acids. From germline, CDR1 is LGHNA and CDR2 YNFKEQ. The V and J ends lost 0 bases and 4 bases respectively, with 18 bases between them. CDR3 in amino acids: CASSQDGAARGTETQYF. The CDR3 DNA reads TGTGCCAGCAGCCAAGATGGCGCGGCCCGGGGCACAGAGACCCAGTACTTC.

The V and J genes are TRBV11-3 and TRBJ1-1; TRBD1 aligns across 8 bases. J gave up 0 bases and V 5 bases, and 8 bases lay outside the gene matches. The CDR3 sequence is 16 residues long. Germline values: CDR1 SGHNT, CDR2 YENEEA. CDR3 coding DNA: TGTGCCAGCAGCCGGGGACAGGTCGGAATGAACACTGAAGCTTTCTTT. As protein: CASSRGQVGMNTEAFF.

This chain connects TRBV6-5 to TRBJ2-1; 9 nucleotides align to TRBD1. Losses at the gene ends were 7 bases for V and 12 bases for J; bases not matched to a gene: 7. The CDR3 runs 12 residues. Germline V gene sequence: CDR1 MNHEY, CDR2 SVGAGI. The CDR3 reads CASTTTTGGQFF. The CDR3, as DNA: TGTGCCAGCACTACGACGACAGGGGGGCAGTTCTTC.

J is TRBJ1-1 and V is TRBV6-4; tentatively, D is TRBD1 (5 bases). Germline values: CDR1 MRHNA, CDR2 SNTAGT. The CDR3 has 13 residues. V was clipped by 5 bases and J by 4 bases, with 11 bases between them. CDR3 region: CASSPGGGTEAFF. In nucleotides, the CDR3 is TGTGCCAGCAGTCCCGGGGGGGGCACTGAAGCTTTCTTT.

The rearrangement uses TRBV5-1 and TRBJ2-1; D may match TRBD1 or TRBD2 (5 bases each). The V and J ends lost 4 bases and 2 bases respectively, with 13 bases between them. The CDR3 spans 15 residues. Germline V gives CDR1 SGHRS, CDR2 YFSETQ. This chain's CDR3 is CASSPLGTTYNEQFF. As DNA, the CDR3 is TGCGCCAGCAGCCCCCTAGGGACGACCTACAATGAGCAGTTCTTC. Variable domain in full (rest from reference TRBV5-1 and TRBJ2-1): KAGVTQTPRYLIKTRGQQVTLSCSPISGHRSVSWYQQTPGQGLQFLFEYFSETQRNKGNFPGRFSGRQFSNSRSEMNVSTLELGDSALYLCASSPLGTTYNEQFFGPGTRLTVL.

J is TRBJ1-2 and V is TRBV18, with D perhaps matching TRBD1 (6 bases). Germline assignment: CDR1 KGHSH and CDR2 LQKENI. V lost 2 bases to trimming and J lost 3 bases, with 13 bases between them. This CDR3 has 15 residues. The CDR3 is CASSPSRGLDYGYTF. CDR3 nucleotide sequence: TGTGCCAGCTCACCAAGCAGGGGTCTAGACTATGGCTACACCTTC.

V usage is TRBV4-1 and J usage is TRBJ1-2; no definite D call. Germline V CDR1 and CDR2: MGHRA, YSYEKL. The CDR3 runs 13 residues. V lost 4 bases, J lost 2 bases, and 8 bases lay in between. As DNA, the CDR3 is TGCGCCAGCAGCCCGGGAGGGAACTATGGCTACACCTTC. Its protein product is CASSPGGNYGYTF.

V usage is TRBV6-5 and J usage is TRBJ1-1; 11 bases fit TRBD1. The CDR3 is 13 amino acids. J gave up 11 bases and V 6 bases, and 8 bases lay outside the gene matches. The germline gives CDR1 MNHEY, CDR2 SVGAGI. DNA for the CDR3: TGTGCCAGCAGGGACATACGGGACAGGGGGGCTTTCTTT. This codes for CASRDIRDRGAFF.

This chain uses TRBV30 with TRBJ1-1; TRBD1 might be the D (5 bases). The V end was cut by 5 bases, the J end by 0 bases, with 16 bases between. The CDR3 is 15 amino acids. The germline V gene encodes CDR1 GTSNPN and CDR2 SVGIG (reference sequence). CDR3 in amino acids: CAWVTETVMNTEAFF. The CDR3, as DNA: TGTGCCTGGGTAACTGAGACAGTCATGAACACTGAAGCTTTCTTT.

The rearrangement links TRBV30 to TRBJ2-1, with D possibly TRBD2 on 5 matching bases. The CDR3 runs 14 residues. Per the germline V gene, CDR1 is GTSNPN and CDR2 is SVGIG (reference sequence). V was shortened by 5 bases and J by 0 bases, with 11 bases between the two germline ends. In DNA form, the CDR3 reads TGTGCCTGGGGTCTAGGGAGCTCCTACAATGAGCAGTTCTTC. The encoded protein is CAWGLGSSYNEQFF.

This sequence joins TRBV20-1 and TRBJ1-1; D not resolved. Trimming shortened V by 0 bases and J by 7 bases, and 6 bases separated the two germline ends. The CDR3 covers 11 residues. Per the germline V gene, CDR1 is DFQATT and CDR2 is SNEGSKA (reference sequence). CDR3: CSARDRVEAFF. The DNA of the CDR3 is TGCAGTGCTAGAGATCGAGTTGAAGCTTTCTTT.

V gene TRBV19 combines with J gene TRBJ1-1, with D possibly being TRBD1 (5 bases). The CDR3 runs 13 residues. CDR1 and CDR2 (germline): LNHDA, SQIVND (reference sequence). V lost 6 bases and J lost 4, with 12 bases in between. CDR3 region: CASRGRAVTEAFF. In nucleotides, the CDR3 is TGTGCCAGTAGGGGCAGGGCCGTCACTGAAGCTTTCTTT.

This clone was seen a single time. The J gene is TRBJ2-7, the V gene TRBV14; 8 nucleotides align to TRBD2. This CDR3 region has 16 residues. Per germline, CDR1 SGHDN and CDR2 FVKESK. The V gene end was trimmed by 4 bases and the J gene end by 5 bases; junction bases not matched to a gene: 13. Written as DNA, the CDR3 is TGTGCCAGCAGCCCTACCGGGACTAGGGCGGACCACGAGCAGTACTTC. Translated, it gives CASSPTGTRADHEQYF.

The rearrangement links TRBV5-5 to TRBJ2-1; perhaps TRBD2 as D (7 bases). This CDR3 comprises 16 residues. Germline loops: CDR1 SGHKS, CDR2 YYEKEE (reference sequence). The V end lost 0 bases, the J end lost 7 bases, and 17 bases lay between the germline ends. Here the CDR3 reads CASSLEGGGIENEQFF. CDR3 nucleotides: TGTGCCAGCAGCTTGGAAGGGGGAGGGATAGAGAATGAGCAGTTCTTC.

The chain carries TRBV9 and TRBJ2-3; D unresolved. Deletions cut 0 bases from V and 2 bases from J, with 10 bases between. Germline CDR1 reads SGDLS; CDR2 reads YYNGEE. The CDR3 is 15 residues long. The CDR3 DNA reads as TGTGCCAGCAGCGTAGGTGGAGAGATCACAGATACGCAGTATTTT. It codes for CASSVGGEITDTQYF. The full variable domain, rest sourced from reference TRBV9 and TRBJ2-3, is DSGVTQTPKHLITATGQRVTLRCSPRSGDLSVYWYQQSLDQGLQFLIQYYNGEERAKGNILERFSAQQFPDLHSELNLSSLELGDSALYFCASSVGGEITDTQYFGPGTRLTVL.

V gene TRBV11-2 combines with J gene TRBJ1-5; D call uncertain. From germline, CDR1 is SGHAT and CDR2 FQNNGV. V lost 0 bases, J lost 2 bases, and 2 bases lay in between. The CDR3 length is 13 residues. CDR3 sequence (DNA): TGTGCCAGCAGCTTAGACCGCAATCAGCCCCAGCATTTT. Amino acids: CASSLDRNQPQHF. The full variable domain, in which reference TRBV11-2 and TRBJ1-5 provide the parts outside the CDR3, is EAGVAQSPRYKIIEKRQSVAFWCNPISGHATLYWYQQILGQGPKLLIQFQNNGVVDDSQLPKDRFSAERLKGVDSTLKIQPAKLEDSAVYLCASSLDRNQPQHFGDGTRLSIL.

J is TRBJ1-1 and V is TRBV7-9; no firm D call. This CDR3 spans 13 amino acids. The germline V gene encodes CDR1 SEHNR and CDR2 FQNEAQ (reference sequence). V lost 1 base, J lost 8 bases, and 11 bases lay in between. CDR3 in DNA: TGTGCCAGCAGCTTAGAGCCGGGCCGGGAAGCTTTCTTT. Translation: CASSLEPGREAFF.

The chain uses TRBV14 and TRBJ1-6; D gene uncertain. Trimming removed 3 bases from V and 10 bases from J, with 16 bases in between. The germline gives CDR1 SGHDN, CDR2 FVKESK. This CDR3 is 15 amino acids long. The DNA for the CDR3 is TGTGCCAGCAGCCACCCCAGAGGCCCTCCCTCACCCCTCCACTTT. Amino acids: CASSHPRGPPSPLHF.

J is TRBJ2-5 and V is TRBV5-1; possible D gene TRBD2, 5 bases. The germline V and J ends were trimmed by 0 bases and 5 bases, with 14 bases remaining between them. The germline V gene encodes CDR1 SGHRS and CDR2 YFSETQ. CDR3 size: 15 residues. The CDR3: CASSLAVLGGETQYF. DNA of the CDR3: TGCGCCAGCAGCTTGGCCGTTTTGGGCGGGGAGACCCAGTACTTC.